Presented here are 14 T cell receptor beta chains from one specimen sequenced in a study of regulatory T cells in long-lasting Graves disease. To make TCR beta libraries, researchers used iRepertoire HTBI primers and Arm-PCR of CDR3 regions. TCRdb itself ran the multiplex PCR reads through MiXCR, one entry per CDR3 protein. The sample has about 370,000 distinct CDR3 sequences, around 15% seen once. Time point specified: newly diagnosed GD, antithyroid drugs for less than 3 months. RNA extracted from PBMCs served as the sequencing template. Sequencing was performed on peripheral blood mononuclear cells (PBMCs), taken at new diagnosis, from a patient treated with antithyroid drugs. These receptor sequences come from a female donor with Graves disease.

There are many counts of this clonotype. The genes are TRBV5-1 and TRBJ1-1; tentative D call: TRBD1 (5 bases). CDR1 is SGHRS, CDR2 YFSETQ, per germline. V was cut by 4 bases and J by 5 bases, with 9 bases left in between. CDR3 length: 12 amino acids. The DNA for the CDR3 is TGCGCCAGCAGCGCAGGGTGGACTGAAGCTTTCTTT. Amino acids: CASSAGWTEAFF.

In its sample, this clonotype was seen many times. The rearrangement joins TRBV28 to TRBJ1-6; no reliable D call. Trimming removed 1 base from V and 8 bases from J, with 9 bases in between. This CDR3 contains 14 residues. CDR1 and CDR2 (germline): MDHEN, SYDVKM. CDR3 coding DNA: TGTGCCAGCAGTTTATACGGGGAATATTCACCCCTCCACTTT. Residues: CASSLYGEYSPLHF.

This clonotype has at least ten counts. V usage is TRBV12-3 or TRBV12-4 and J usage is TRBJ1-6, with a possible D match to TRBD1 (5 bases). The V end lost 3 bases, the J end lost 7 bases, and 7 bases lay between the germline ends. The CDR3 extends over 13 amino acids. The CDR3: CASSFQGNSPLHF. The CDR3, as DNA: TGTGCCAGCAGTTTCCAGGGCAATTCACCCCTCCACTTT.

The chain employs TRBV9 and TRBJ2-2, with 7 nucleotides matching TRBD1. Germline V gene sequence: CDR1 SGDLS, CDR2 YYNGEE. J was trimmed by 8 bases and V by 3 bases; bases with no gene match: 13. There are 16 residues in the CDR3. This chain's CDR3 is CASSAKNTGASGELFF. CDR3 DNA: TGTGCCAGCAGCGCCAAGAACACAGGGGCATCGGGGGAGCTGTTTTTT.

The chain links TRBV7-9 to TRBJ2-2, with TRBD2 as a possible D gene (6 bases). The CDR3 is 15 residues long. The V gene lost 2 bases and the J gene lost 5 bases, with 12 bases spanning the gap. CDR1 is SEHNR and CDR2 is FQNEAQ in the germline V gene (reference sequence). The CDR3 DNA follows: TGTGCCAGCAGCTTAATAGCGGTCGGGACCGGGGAGCTGTTTTTT. This sequence encodes CASSLIAVGTGELFF.

The chain recombines TRBV20-1 with TRBJ2-1; the match to TRBD2 covers 13 bases. The CDR3 totals 14 residues. V shed 5 bases and J 10 bases; nucleotides not matched to a gene: 8. Looked up from germline, CDR1 is DFQATT and CDR2 is SNEGSKA (reference sequence). The CDR3 region has the DNA TGCAGTGCTGAAGGGACTAGCGGGAACGACGAGCAGTTCTTC. This codes for CSAEGTSGNDEQFF.

This clonotype was detected ten times or more. The chain uses TRBV4-3 and TRBJ2-7, with D unclear. The CDR3 loop spans 13 amino acids. In germline, CDR1 is LGHNA, CDR2 YSLEER. Trimming took 3 bases from V and 5 from J, leaving 11 bases between them. The chain's CDR3 is CASSQSLTHEQYF. Here the CDR3 DNA reads TGCGCCAGCAGCCAGTCCCTGACTCACGAGCAGTACTTC.

This chain uses TRBV12-3 or TRBV12-4 with TRBJ1-2, with a tentative D call TRBD1 (5 bases). The V end lost 7 bases, the J end lost 2 bases, and 11 bases lay between the germline ends. The CDR3 has 13 residues. This CDR3 reads CASTRGVNYGYTF. DNA for the CDR3: TGTGCCAGCACCCGGGGGGTGAACTATGGCTACACCTTC.

The gene calls are TRBV9 and TRBJ2-5; 8 bases match TRBD2. This CDR3 is 16 amino acids long. In germline, CDR1 is SGDLS, CDR2 YYNGEE. V trimming: 0 bases; J trimming: 2 bases; junction bases outside the gene matches: 6. CDR3 bases: TGTGCCAGCAGCGTAGGCCTAGCGGGCGTACAAGAGACCCAGTACTTC. It yields the protein CASSVGLAGVQETQYF.

This clonotype was counted many times. The chain is built from TRBV6-5 and TRBJ2-1, with D perhaps matching TRBD2 (6 bases). The CDR3 sequence is 17 residues long. Germline lookup yields CDR1 MNHEY and CDR2 SVGAGI. V lost 2 bases and J 0 bases, leaving 14 bases between the germline ends. The CDR3 region has the DNA TGTGCCAGCAGTTACGGTAGTAGCGGTAACTCCTACAATGAGCAGTTCTTC. Amino acids: CASSYGSSGNSYNEQFF.

The table lists this clonotype with many counts. The chain carries TRBV4-1 and TRBJ2-5, with TRBD2 matching 7 bases. The germline gives CDR1 MGHRA, CDR2 YSYEKL. J gave up 4 bases and V 0 bases, and 11 bases lay outside the gene matches. This CDR3 has 17 amino acids. The chain's CDR3 is CASSQESRREGRETQYF. CDR3 nucleotides: TGCGCCAGCAGCCAAGAAAGTCGGAGGGAGGGACGAGAGACCCAGTACTTC.

This clonotype was recorded at least ten times. V and J are TRBV4-3 and TRBJ2-5; D uncertain. The germline V gene encodes CDR1 LGHNA and CDR2 YSLEER. The CDR3 extends over 13 amino acids. V dropped 3 bases and J dropped 2 bases, with 7 bases sitting between them. As DNA, the CDR3 is TGCGCCAGCAGCCATCGGCGGCAAGAGACCCAGTACTTC. Amino acid sequence: CASSHRRQETQYF.

The chain uses TRBV20-1 and TRBJ2-2; 14 bases agree with TRBD2. Germline CDR1 reads DFQATT; CDR2 reads SNEGSKA (reference sequence). The CDR3 extends over 15 amino acids. V gave up 5 bases and J gave up 4 bases; unmatched junction bases: 3. The CDR3 sequence is CSAVGLAGVTGELFF. The CDR3 DNA reads as TGCAGTGCTGTGGGACTAGCGGGAGTCACCGGGGAGCTGTTTTTT.

The chain links TRBV9 to TRBJ1-4, with 9 nucleotides matching TRBD1. Germline values: CDR1 SGDLS, CDR2 YYNGEE. V was clipped by 4 bases and J by 6 bases; unmatched bases: 7. The CDR3 is 15 amino acids. The CDR3 sequence is CASSNRGTGYEKLFF. The DNA for the CDR3 is TGTGCCAGCAGCAACCGCGGGACAGGGTATGAAAAACTGTTTTTT. Full variable domain (rest looked up from reference TRBV9 and TRBJ1-4): DSGVTQTPKHLITATGQRVTLRCSPRSGDLSVYWYQQSLDQGLQFLIQYYNGEERAKGNILERFSAQQFPDLHSELNLSSLELGDSALYFCASSNRGTGYEKLFFGSGTQLSVL.